The 24 T cell receptor beta chains below were found in one sample sequenced in a study of molecular identifiers for immune sequencing clone quantification. TCRdb re-analysed the PCR reads in MiXCR, keeping a single row per CDR3 protein. The table has about 640,000 distinct CDR3 sequences, nearly 20% seen once; the top ten hold roughly 0.85%. Sequencing input: naive CD8+ T cells from blood, with Jurkat cell RNA spiked in. This sample's subset: FACS-sorted CD8+CD4-CCR7+CD45RA+ naive T cells. The receptor set was obtained from a human donor in good health. Some libraries in this study had Jurkat cell RNA spiked in.

The table lists this clonotype with many counts. This chain joins TRBV15 and TRBJ2-3; D unresolved. V was cut by 0 bases and J by 3 bases, with 19 bases left in between. This CDR3 region has 18 residues. CDR1 is LNHNV and CDR2 is YYDKDF in the germline V gene (reference sequence). CDR3 nucleotides: TGTGCCACCAGCAGAGATTACGGCTCCGGACGAAAAACAGATACGCAGTATTTT. Protein product: CATSRDYGSGRKTDTQYF. Drawing the rest from reference TRBV15 and TRBJ2-3, the complete variable domain is DAMVIQNPRYQVTQFGKPVTLSCSQTLNHNVMYWYQQKSSQAPKLLFHYYDKDFNNEADTPDNFQSRRPNTSFCFLDIRSPGLGDTAMYLCATSRDYGSGRKTDTQYFGPGTRLTVL.

The genes are TRBV4-3 and TRBJ2-2; D may be TRBD1 (5 bases). CDR3 length: 17 amino acids. Trimming removed 4 bases at V and 3 bases at J, with 18 bases between. CDR1 is LGHNA, CDR2 YSLEER, per germline. The CDR3: CASSPSWVGAYTGELFF. CDR3 DNA sequence: TGCGCCAGCAGCCCAAGCTGGGTTGGGGCGTACACCGGGGAGCTGTTTTTT.

This clonotype was seen at least ten times. This sequence joins TRBV12-3 or TRBV12-4 and TRBJ2-2; D may be TRBD2 (6 bases). This CDR3 region has 14 residues. Trimming left V 10 bases short and J 6 bases short, with 18 bases between. The CDR3 region is CAILSSPGAGELFF. The CDR3 DNA follows: TGTGCCATCCTATCTAGTCCGGGAGCCGGGGAGCTGTTTTTT.

This chain uses TRBV11-3 with TRBJ2-7; the D gene is possibly TRBD1 (6 bases). There are 15 residues in the CDR3. V was cut by 5 bases and J by 2 bases, with 16 bases left in between. Germline V gene sequence: CDR1 SGHNT, CDR2 YENEEA. The chain's CDR3 is CASSALPDRAYEQYF. The CDR3, as DNA: TGTGCCAGCAGCGCACTCCCGGACAGAGCCTACGAGCAGTACTTC.

This clonotype showed up many times. The V and J genes are TRBV3-1 and TRBJ1-1, with D possibly TRBD1 on 6 matching bases. The V gene's germline CDR1 is LGHDT and CDR2 YNNKEL (reference sequence). This CDR3 contains 15 residues. V lost 1 base to trimming and J lost 1 base, with 10 bases between them. CDR3 nucleotides: TGTGCCAGCAGCCAAGTGGTGGGGGCGAACACTGAAGCTTTCTTT. This translates into CASSQVVGANTEAFF. The variable domain in full, with the rest retrieved from reference TRBV3-1 and TRBJ1-1, is DTAVSQTPKYLVTQMGNDKSIKCEQNLGHDTMYWYKQDSKKFLKIMFSYNNKELIINETVPNRFSPKSPDKAHLNLHINSLELGDSAVYFCASSQVVGANTEAFFGQGTRLTVV.

The chain uses TRBV20-1 and TRBJ2-1; 7 bases are shared with TRBD2. The germline gives CDR1 DFQATT, CDR2 SNEGSKA (reference sequence). This CDR3 has 16 residues. J lost 0 bases, V lost 1 base, and 6 bases had no gene match. The CDR3 spells CSARAPRDYSYNEQFF. The CDR3 nucleotides are TGCAGTGCTAGAGCCCCCCGGGACTACTCCTACAATGAGCAGTTCTTC.

CDR3 sequence: CASSRPGEGETQYF. The CDR3 nucleotides are TGTGCCAGCAGCCGTCCCGGGGAGGGAGAGACCCAGTACTTC. The genes are TRBV27 and TRBJ2-5, with TRBD2 identical over 7 bases. The CDR3 length is 14 residues. Germline CDR1 MNHEY, CDR2 SMNVEV (reference sequence). The V gene end was trimmed by 6 bases and the J gene end by 4 bases; junction bases not matched to a gene: 8.

This clonotype was counted many times. The CDR3 reads CASSFKDEQGDLDTQYF. DNA of the CDR3: TGTGCCAGCAGCTTCAAGGACGAGCAGGGTGATCTCGATACGCAGTATTTT. The rearrangement links TRBV5-6 to TRBJ2-3; TRBD1 is a possible D gene (5 bases). Germline CDR1 and CDR2: SGHDT and YYEEEE. V lost 2 bases and J lost 6, with 22 bases in between. CDR3 length: 17 amino acids. Supplemented by reference TRBV5-6 and TRBJ2-3, the full variable domain reads DAGVTQSPTHLIKTRGQQVTLRCSPKSGHDTVSWYQQALGQGPQFIFQYYEEEERQRGNFPDRFSGHQFPNYSSELNVNALLLGDSALYLCASSFKDEQGDLDTQYFGPGTRLTVL.

This clonotype was seen repeatedly, ten times or more. The chain couples TRBV7-9 to TRBJ2-7; 9 nucleotides match TRBD1. The ends lost 5 bases at V and 4 bases at J; junction bases unmatched: 6. The CDR3 covers 14 residues. The V gene's germline CDR1 is SEHNR and CDR2 FQNEAQ (reference sequence). The DNA of the CDR3 is TGTGCCAGCAGCGACCATGGACAGGGGTACGAGCAGTACTTC. The encoded protein is CASSDHGQGYEQYF.

This clonotype was recorded many times. The CDR3 nucleotides are TGTGCCAGCAGCCAATCGGACAGCCTGACCTACGAGCAGTACTTC. This codes for CASSQSDSLTYEQYF. The V and J genes are TRBV16 and TRBJ2-7; tentatively, D is TRBD1 (6 bases). CDR3 length: 15 amino acids. Trimming took off 0 bases at V and 2 bases at J, with 11 bases between the two ends. CDR1 is KGHSY, CDR2 FQNENV, per germline.

This clonotype was counted at least ten times. V usage is TRBV4-3 and J usage is TRBJ2-6; possibly TRBD2 for D (5 bases). Germline V gene sequence: CDR1 LGHNA, CDR2 YSLEER. V dropped 0 bases and J dropped 0 bases, with 12 bases sitting between them. The CDR3 sequence is 18 residues long. CDR3 in amino acids: CASSQDGASSSGANVLTF. The CDR3 region has the DNA TGCGCCAGCAGCCAAGATGGCGCTAGCAGCTCTGGGGCCAACGTCCTGACTTTC.

Concerning this clonotype itself: The junction departs from the called germline gene at one end, perhaps through a read error. The V call is TRBV27, the J call TRBJ1-5, with D perhaps TRBD1 (6 bases). Germline CDR1 is MNHEY and CDR2 is SMNVEV (reference sequence). The CDR3 spans 14 residues. The CDR3 loop reads CASRDRLSSQPQHF. The CDR3 coding sequence is TGTGCCAGCAGAGACAGGCTTAGCAGTCAGCCCCAGCATTTT.

This chain uses TRBV2 with TRBJ1-3; D uncertain. Trimming removed 9 bases from V and 6 bases from J, with 15 bases in between. The CDR3 has 13 amino acids. In germline, CDR1 is SNHLY, CDR2 FYNNEI. The CDR3 DNA is TGTGCCAGGTGGAGGGAGGAGGAAAACACCATATATTTT. This translates into CARWREEENTIYF.

A remark on this clonotype: This may be a read error: a much more frequent sequence differs by one nucleotide. The chain's CDR3 is CASSVGDLSIQYF. The CDR3 DNA is TGTGCCAGCAGCGTAGGGGACCTCAGCATTCAGTACTTC. The chain couples TRBV9 to TRBJ2-4; D possibly matches TRBD1 or TRBD2 (5 bases each). CDR1 SGDLS and CDR2 YYNGEE come from the germline V gene. V lost 0 bases to trimming and J lost 9 bases, with 10 bases between them. This CDR3 is 13 amino acids long.

The rearrangement uses TRBV19 and TRBJ2-3, with D unclear. Trimming shortened V by 5 bases and J by 8 bases, and 14 bases separated the two germline ends. The germline CDR1 and CDR2 sequences are LNHDA and SQIVND (reference sequence). CDR3 length equals 13 residues. The CDR3 coding sequence is TGTGCCAGTAGTGTAGTAGGCCCTAGTACGCAGTATTTT. It is translated as CASSVVGPSTQYF.

This clonotype has at least ten counts. The chain uses TRBV4-1 and TRBJ2-7; 8 positions match TRBD2. Trimming cost V 1 base and J 4 bases; bases outside gene matches: 3. Germline loops: CDR1 MGHRA, CDR2 YSYEKL. This CDR3 is 14 amino acids long. The DNA of the CDR3 is TGCGCCAGCAGCCAAGGGACTAGCTCTTACGAGCAGTACTTC. It yields the protein CASSQGTSSYEQYF.

This clonotype was found many times. The CDR3 loop reads CAGMNTEAFF. Here the CDR3 DNA reads TGTGCCGGAATGAACACTGAAGCTTTCTTT. The chain carries TRBV7-9 and TRBJ1-1, with D hard to call. Trimming cost V 11 bases and J 0 bases, with 4 bases left between them. The CDR3 covers 10 residues. Looked up from germline, CDR1 is SEHNR and CDR2 is FQNEAQ (reference sequence).

This clonotype was counted at least ten times. The CDR3 DNA follows: TGTGCCACCCGGCAGGGGAAGAACACTGAAGCTTTCTTT. It specifies CATRQGKNTEAFF. The rearrangement uses TRBV24-1 and TRBJ1-1, with D perhaps matching TRBD1 (6 bases). The CDR3 is made up of 13 amino acids. Trimming pared 9 bases from V and 1 base from J, leaving 11 bases between. Germline V CDR1 and CDR2: KGHDR, SFDVKD.

This clonotype has a handful of counts. With a much larger clone just one base away, this may be a read error. The chain joins TRBV6-2 or TRBV6-3 to TRBJ2-5; 7 bases match TRBD2. V gave up 6 bases and J gave up 5 bases; unmatched junction bases: 9. CDR1 is MNHEY and CDR2 is SVGEGT in the germline V gene. CDR3 size: 14 residues. In nucleotides, the CDR3 is TGTGCCAGCAGAGATGGGGGGGGACCGGAGACCCAGTACTTC. It codes for CASRDGGGPETQYF.

In regard to this clonotype: A single base separates this from a much larger clone, so it may be a read error. The chain uses TRBV9 and TRBJ1-3, with no clear D. Trimming removed 4 bases at V and 6 bases at J, with 17 bases between. The CDR3 contains 15 residues. The germline gives CDR1 SGDLS, CDR2 YYNGEE. The chain's CDR3 is CASSHGEGGENTIYF. CDR3 nucleotide sequence: TGTGCCAGCAGCCACGGGGAGGGTGGTGAAAACACCATATATTTT. The entire variable domain, with the rest obtained from reference TRBV9 and TRBJ1-3, is as follows: DSGVTQTPKHLITATGQRVTLRCSPRSGDLSVYWYQQSLDQGLQFLIQYYNGEERAKGNILERFSAQQFPDLHSELNLSSLELGDSALYFCASSHGEGGENTIYFGEGSWLTVV.

With respect to this clonotype: A read error may be the cause here, since a much bigger clone is one base away. This is likely a read error, given that the CDR3 carries no conserved phenylalanine or tryptophan at its end. This chain joins TRBV29-1 and TRBJ2-2; D not resolved. The CDR3 sequence is 13 residues long. V lost 3 bases, J lost 2 bases, and 7 bases lay in between. Germline lookup yields CDR1 SQVTM and CDR2 ANQGSEA. The DNA of the CDR3 is TGCAGCGTTGAGTACGGAAACACCGGGGAGCTGTTTTCT. Translating gives CSVEYGNTGELFS.

This clonotype was observed many times. The chain recombines TRBV27 with TRBJ1-2; perhaps TRBD1 as D (6 bases). There are 14 residues in the CDR3. V was trimmed by 2 bases and J by 1 base, leaving 8 bases between them. Germline CDR1 is MNHEY and CDR2 is SMNVEV (reference sequence). The CDR3, as DNA: TGTGCCAGCAGTTTAGACAGGAGTAACTATGGCTACACCTTC. It specifies CASSLDRSNYGYTF.

The chain uses TRBV5-5 and TRBJ2-7; D may match TRBD1 or TRBD2 (6 bases each). The CDR3 covers 15 residues. Trimming removed 2 bases from V and 4 bases from J, with 16 bases in between. CDR1 SGHKS and CDR2 YYEKEE come from the germline V gene (reference sequence). The CDR3 protein is CASSFLLQGRYEQYF. The CDR3 bases are TGTGCCAGCAGCTTTCTTCTTCAGGGGAGGTACGAGCAGTACTTC.

This clonotype was detected many times. The chain uses TRBV4-3 and TRBJ2-7; no definite D call. The CDR3 extends over 15 amino acids. Per the germline V gene, CDR1 is LGHNA and CDR2 is YSLEER. V was trimmed by 0 bases and J by 1 base, leaving 10 bases between them. Here the CDR3 reads CASSQDKDGSYEQYF. In DNA, the CDR3 is TGCGCCAGCAGCCAAGATAAGGACGGTTCCTACGAGCAGTACTTC.